This T cell receptor beta chain was identified in a study of T cells after yellow fever vaccination. Study findings and constraints: Researchers cautioned that FACS-sorted repertoires could harbor abundant clonotypes contaminating from the bulk population.

The CDR3 covers 10 residues. Trimming removed 8 bases at V and 8 bases at J, with 7 bases between. This clonotype was seen at least ten times. Its specificity is not known. MiXCR, applied by TCRdb to the 5' RACE reads, yields one record per CDR3 protein. The table lists 80,000 to 100,000 distinct CDR3 sequences, roughly 6% of them singletons. This clonotype originated in a man younger than 30 who received the YFV17D yellow fever vaccine. The chain joins TRBV12-3 or TRBV12-4 to TRBJ2-1; D unresolved. The sample here was CD8+ T cells sorted from PBMCs, taken 10 days after the yellow fever booster vaccination. CDR3 in amino acids: CASALDEQFF. The DNA of the CDR3 is TGTGCCAGCGCGTTGGATGAGCAGTTCTTC.